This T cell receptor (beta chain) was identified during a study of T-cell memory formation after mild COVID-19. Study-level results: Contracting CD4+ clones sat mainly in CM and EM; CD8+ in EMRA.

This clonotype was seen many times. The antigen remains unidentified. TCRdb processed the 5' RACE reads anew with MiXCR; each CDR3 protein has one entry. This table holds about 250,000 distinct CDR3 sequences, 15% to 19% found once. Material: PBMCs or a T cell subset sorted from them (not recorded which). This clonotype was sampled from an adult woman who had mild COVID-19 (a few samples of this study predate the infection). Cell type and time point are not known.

The DNA for the CDR3 is TGTGCCAGCAGTTTAGCGACTTCGGGTCAGCCCCAGCATTTT. It translates to CASSLATSGQPQHF. The chain has TRBV12-3 or TRBV12-4 and TRBJ1-5; D not certain. V was shortened by 0 bases and J by 6 bases, with 9 bases between the two germline ends. CDR3 length: 14 amino acids.